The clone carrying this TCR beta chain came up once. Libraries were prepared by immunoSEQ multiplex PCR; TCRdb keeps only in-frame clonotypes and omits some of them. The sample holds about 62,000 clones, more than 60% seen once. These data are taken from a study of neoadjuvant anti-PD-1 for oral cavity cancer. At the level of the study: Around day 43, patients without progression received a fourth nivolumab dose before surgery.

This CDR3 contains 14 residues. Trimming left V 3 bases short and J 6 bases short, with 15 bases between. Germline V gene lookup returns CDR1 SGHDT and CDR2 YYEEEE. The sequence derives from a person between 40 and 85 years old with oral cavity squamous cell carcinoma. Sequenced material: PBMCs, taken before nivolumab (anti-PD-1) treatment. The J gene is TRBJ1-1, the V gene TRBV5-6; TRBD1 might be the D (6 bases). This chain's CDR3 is CASSWGTGNPEAFF. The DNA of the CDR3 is TGTGCCAGCAGCTGGGGAACAGGGAATCCTGAAGCTTTCTTT. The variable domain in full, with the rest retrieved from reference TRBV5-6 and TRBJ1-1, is DAGVTQSPTHLIKTRGQQVTLRCSPKSGHDTVSWYQQALGQGPQFIFQYYEEEERQRGNFPDRFSGHQFPNYSSELNVNALLLGDSALYLCASSWGTGNPEAFFGQGTRLTVV.